The 2 T cell receptor beta chains given below trace back to one sample, sequenced in a study of T cells expressing NK-cell markers. No DNA is given; TCRdb re-called the 5' RACE reads and lists each CDR3 protein once. The sample totals 350,000 to 500,000 distinct CDR3 sequences. The sample taken for sequencing was blood T cells: a sorted CD56 or NKG2C T cell subset, CD4+ or CD8+ T cells, or bulk PBMC T cells (not recorded which). All receptors come from a woman aged 18-69 years in good health.

The chain recombines TRBV29-1 with TRBJ2-2. This CDR3 comprises 12 residues. Germline V gives CDR1 SQVTM, CDR2 ANQGSEA. CDR3 residues: CSGIANTGELFF.

This CDR3 is CASYRGRTDTQYF. The genes are TRBV6-2 or TRBV6-3 and TRBJ2-3; TCRdb outputs TRBD2, but without DNA this stays unchecked. The length of the CDR3 is 13 residues. Germline assignment: CDR1 MNHEY and CDR2 SVGEGT.